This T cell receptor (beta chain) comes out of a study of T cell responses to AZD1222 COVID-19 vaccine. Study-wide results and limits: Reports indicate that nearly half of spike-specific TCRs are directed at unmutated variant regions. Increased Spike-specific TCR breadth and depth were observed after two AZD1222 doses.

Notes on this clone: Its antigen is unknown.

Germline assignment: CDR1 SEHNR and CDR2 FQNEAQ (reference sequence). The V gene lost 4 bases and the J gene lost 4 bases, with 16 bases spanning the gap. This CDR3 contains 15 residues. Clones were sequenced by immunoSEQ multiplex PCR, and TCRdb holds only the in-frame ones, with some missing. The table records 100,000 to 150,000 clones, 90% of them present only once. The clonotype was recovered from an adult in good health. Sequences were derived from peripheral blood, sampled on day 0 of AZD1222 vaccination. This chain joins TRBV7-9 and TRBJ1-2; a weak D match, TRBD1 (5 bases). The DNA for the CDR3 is TGTGCCAGCAGCTCCCCCCCGGACAAATCCTATGGCTACACCTTC. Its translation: CASSSPPDKSYGYTF.